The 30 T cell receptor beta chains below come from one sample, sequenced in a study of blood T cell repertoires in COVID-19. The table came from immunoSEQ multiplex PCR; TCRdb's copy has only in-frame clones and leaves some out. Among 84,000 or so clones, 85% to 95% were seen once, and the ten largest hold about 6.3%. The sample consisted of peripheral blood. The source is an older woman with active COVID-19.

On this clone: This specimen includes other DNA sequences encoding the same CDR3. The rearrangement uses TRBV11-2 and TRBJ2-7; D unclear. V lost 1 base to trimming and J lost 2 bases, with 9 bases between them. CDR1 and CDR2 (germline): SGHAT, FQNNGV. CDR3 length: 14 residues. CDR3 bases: TGTGCCAGCAGCTTAGGAGGCAGCACCTACGAGCAGTACTTC. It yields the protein CASSLGGSTYEQYF. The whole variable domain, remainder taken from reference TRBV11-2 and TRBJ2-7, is EAGVAQSPRYKIIEKRQSVAFWCNPISGHATLYWYQQILGQGPKLLIQFQNNGVVDDSQLPKDRFSAERLKGVDSTLKIQPAKLEDSAVYLCASSLGGSTYEQYFGPGTRLTVT.

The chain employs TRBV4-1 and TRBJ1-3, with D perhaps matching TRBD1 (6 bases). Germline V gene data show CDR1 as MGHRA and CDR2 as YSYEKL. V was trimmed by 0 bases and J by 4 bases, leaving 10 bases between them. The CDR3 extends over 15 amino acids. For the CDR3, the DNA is TGCGCCAGCAGCCAAGATTGGGGGGGCGGAAACACCATATATTTT. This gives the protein CASSQDWGGGNTIYF.

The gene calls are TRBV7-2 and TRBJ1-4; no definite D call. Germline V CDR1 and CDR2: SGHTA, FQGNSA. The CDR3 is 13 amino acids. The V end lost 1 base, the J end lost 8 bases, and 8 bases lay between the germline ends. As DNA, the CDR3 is TGTGCCAGCAGCTTAGGGCGGCGAGAAAAACTGTTTTTT. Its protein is CASSLGRREKLFF.

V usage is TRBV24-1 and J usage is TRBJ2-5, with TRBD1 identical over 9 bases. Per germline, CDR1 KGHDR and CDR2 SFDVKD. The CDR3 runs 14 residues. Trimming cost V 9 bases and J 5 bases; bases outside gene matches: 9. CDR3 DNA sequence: TGTGCCACCGGATTTGGACAGGGGTCGGAGACCCAGTACTTC. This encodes CATGFGQGSETQYF.

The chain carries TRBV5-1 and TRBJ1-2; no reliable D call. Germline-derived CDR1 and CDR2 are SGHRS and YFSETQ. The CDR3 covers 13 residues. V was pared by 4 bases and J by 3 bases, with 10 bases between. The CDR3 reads CASSPGNDYGYTF. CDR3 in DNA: TGCGCCAGCAGCCCCGGTAACGACTATGGCTACACCTTC.

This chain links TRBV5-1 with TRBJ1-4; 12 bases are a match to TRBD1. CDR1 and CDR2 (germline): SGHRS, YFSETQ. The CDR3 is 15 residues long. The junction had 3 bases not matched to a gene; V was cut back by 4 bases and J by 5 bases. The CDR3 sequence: CASSPGTGGNEKLFF. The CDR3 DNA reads TGCGCCAGCAGCCCTGGGACAGGGGGCAATGAAAAACTGTTTTTT.

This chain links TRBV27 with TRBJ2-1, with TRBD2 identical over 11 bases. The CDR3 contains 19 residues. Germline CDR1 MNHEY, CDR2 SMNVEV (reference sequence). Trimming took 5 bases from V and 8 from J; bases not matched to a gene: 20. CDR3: CASSPKRGTSGSLGHEQFF. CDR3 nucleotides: TGTGCCAGCAGTCCTAAACGCGGGACTAGCGGCAGTCTGGGCCATGAGCAGTTCTTC.

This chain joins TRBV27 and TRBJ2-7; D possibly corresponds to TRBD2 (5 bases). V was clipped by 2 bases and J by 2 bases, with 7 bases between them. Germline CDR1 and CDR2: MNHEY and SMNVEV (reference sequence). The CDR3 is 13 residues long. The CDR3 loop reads CASSLRGTYEQYF. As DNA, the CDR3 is TGTGCCAGCAGTTTACGGGGTACCTACGAGCAGTACTTC.

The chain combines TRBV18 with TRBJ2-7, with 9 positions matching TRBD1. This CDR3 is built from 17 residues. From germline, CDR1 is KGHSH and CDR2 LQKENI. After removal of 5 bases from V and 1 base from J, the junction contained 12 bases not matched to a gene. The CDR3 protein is CASSSGQGRGVSYEQYF. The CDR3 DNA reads TGTGCCAGCTCATCGGGACAGGGCCGGGGGGTTTCCTACGAGCAGTACTTC.

The CDR3 nucleotides are TGTGCCAGCAGTTACGGGAACAGGGGGAATTCACCCCTCCACTTT. Its translation is CASSYGNRGNSPLHF. V gene TRBV6-5 combines with J gene TRBJ1-6, with 8 bases matching TRBD1. This CDR3 is 15 amino acids long. V lost 2 bases, J lost 7 bases, and 4 bases stayed unmatched. In germline, CDR1 is MNHEY, CDR2 SVGAGI.

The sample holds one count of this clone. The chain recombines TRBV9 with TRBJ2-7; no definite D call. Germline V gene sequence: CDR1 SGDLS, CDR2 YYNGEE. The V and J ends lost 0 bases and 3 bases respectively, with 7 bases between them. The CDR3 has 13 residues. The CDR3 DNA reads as TGTGCCAGCAGCGTAGACAATCACTACGAGCAGTACTTC. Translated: CASSVDNHYEQYF.

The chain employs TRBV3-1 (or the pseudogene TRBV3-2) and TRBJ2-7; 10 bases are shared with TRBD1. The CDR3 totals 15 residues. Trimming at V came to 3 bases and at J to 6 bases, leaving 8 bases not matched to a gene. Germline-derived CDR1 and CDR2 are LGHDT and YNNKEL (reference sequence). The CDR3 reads CASSHRGQGGLEQYF. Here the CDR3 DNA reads TGTGCCAGCAGCCACCGCGGACAGGGGGGACTCGAGCAGTACTTC.

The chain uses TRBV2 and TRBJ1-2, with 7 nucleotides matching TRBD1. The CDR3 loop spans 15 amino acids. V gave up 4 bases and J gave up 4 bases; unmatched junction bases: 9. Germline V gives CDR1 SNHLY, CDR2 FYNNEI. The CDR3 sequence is CASSGNRGAGYGYTF. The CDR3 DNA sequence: TGTGCCAGCAGTGGAAACAGGGGAGCAGGCTATGGCTACACCTTC.

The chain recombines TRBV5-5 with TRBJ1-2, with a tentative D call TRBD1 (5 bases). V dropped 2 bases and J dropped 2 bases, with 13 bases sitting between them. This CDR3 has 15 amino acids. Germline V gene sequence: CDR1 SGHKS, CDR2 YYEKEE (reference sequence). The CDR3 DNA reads TGTGCCAGCAGCTTTTCAGAACGGGGGAACTATGGCTACACCTTC. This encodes CASSFSERGNYGYTF. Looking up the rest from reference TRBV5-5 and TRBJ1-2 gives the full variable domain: DAGVTQSPTHLIKTRGQQVTLRCSPISGHKSVSWYQQVLGQGPQFIFQYYEKEERGRGNFPDRFSARQFPNYSSELNVNALLLGDSALYLCASSFSERGNYGYTFGSGTRLTVV.

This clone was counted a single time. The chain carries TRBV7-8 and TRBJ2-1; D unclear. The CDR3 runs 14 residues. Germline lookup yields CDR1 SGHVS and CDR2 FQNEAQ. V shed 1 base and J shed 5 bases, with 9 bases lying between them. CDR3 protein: CASSLVTANNEQFF. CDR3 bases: TGTGCCAGCAGCTTAGTCACCGCGAACAATGAGCAGTTCTTC.

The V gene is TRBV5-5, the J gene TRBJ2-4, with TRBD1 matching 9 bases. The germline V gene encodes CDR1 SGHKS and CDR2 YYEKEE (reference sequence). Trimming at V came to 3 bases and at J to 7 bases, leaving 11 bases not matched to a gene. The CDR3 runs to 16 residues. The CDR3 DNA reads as TGTGCCAGCAGCTCCCAACAGGGGGCGCAGGTTAACATTCAGTACTTC. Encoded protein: CASSSQQGAQVNIQYF. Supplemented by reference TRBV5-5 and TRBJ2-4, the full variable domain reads DAGVTQSPTHLIKTRGQQVTLRCSPISGHKSVSWYQQVLGQGPQFIFQYYEKEERGRGNFPDRFSARQFPNYSSELNVNALLLGDSALYLCASSSQQGAQVNIQYFGAGTRLSVL.

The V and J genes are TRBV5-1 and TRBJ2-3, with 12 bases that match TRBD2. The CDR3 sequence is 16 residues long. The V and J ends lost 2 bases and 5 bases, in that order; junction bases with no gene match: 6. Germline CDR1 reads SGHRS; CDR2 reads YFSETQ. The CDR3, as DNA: TGCGCCAGCAGCTTCGAACTAGCGGGAGGAGGAGATACGCAGTATTTT. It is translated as CASSFELAGGGDTQYF. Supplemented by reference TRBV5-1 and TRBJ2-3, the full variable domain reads KAGVTQTPRYLIKTRGQQVTLSCSPISGHRSVSWYQQTPGQGLQFLFEYFSETQRNKGNFPGRFSGRQFSNSRSEMNVSTLELGDSALYLCASSFELAGGGDTQYFGPGTRLTVL.

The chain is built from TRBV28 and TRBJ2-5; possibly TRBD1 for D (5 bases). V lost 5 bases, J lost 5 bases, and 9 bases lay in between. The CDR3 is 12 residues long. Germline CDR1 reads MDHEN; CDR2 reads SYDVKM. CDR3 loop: CASSQGSETQYF. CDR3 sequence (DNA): TGTGCCAGCAGTCAGGGTTCTGAGACCCAGTACTTC. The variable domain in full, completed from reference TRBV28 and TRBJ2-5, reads DVKVTQSSRYLVKRTGEKVFLECVQDMDHENMFWYRQDPGLGLRLIYFSYDVKMKEKGDIPEGYSVSREKKERFSLILESASTNQTSMYLCASSQGSETQYFGPGTRLLVL.

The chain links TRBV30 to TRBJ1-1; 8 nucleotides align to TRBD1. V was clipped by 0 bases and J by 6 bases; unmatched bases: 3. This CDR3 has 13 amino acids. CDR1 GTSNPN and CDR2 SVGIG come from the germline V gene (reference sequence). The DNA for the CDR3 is TGTGCCTGGAGTGTAGACAGGGGCTCTGAAGCTTTCTTT. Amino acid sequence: CAWSVDRGSEAFF.

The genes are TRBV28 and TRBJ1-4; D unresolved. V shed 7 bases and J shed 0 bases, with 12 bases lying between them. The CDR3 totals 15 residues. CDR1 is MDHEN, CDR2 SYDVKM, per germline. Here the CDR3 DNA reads TGTGCCAGCAACGAGGGTGGGGCAACTAATGAAAAACTGTTTTTT. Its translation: CASNEGGATNEKLFF.

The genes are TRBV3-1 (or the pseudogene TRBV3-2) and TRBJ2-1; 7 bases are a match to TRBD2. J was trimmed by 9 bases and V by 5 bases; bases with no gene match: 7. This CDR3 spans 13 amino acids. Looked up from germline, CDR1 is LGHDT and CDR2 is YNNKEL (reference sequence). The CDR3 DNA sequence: TGTGCCAGCAGCACCCGGGGGGTGGGTGAGCAGTTCTTC. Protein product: CASSTRGVGEQFF.

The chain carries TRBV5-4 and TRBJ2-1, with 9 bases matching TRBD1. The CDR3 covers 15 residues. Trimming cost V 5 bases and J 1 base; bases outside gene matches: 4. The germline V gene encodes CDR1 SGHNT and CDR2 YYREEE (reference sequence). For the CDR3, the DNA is TGTGCCAGCAGAGTGGACAGGGGATCCTACAATGAGCAGTTCTTC. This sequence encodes CASRVDRGSYNEQFF.

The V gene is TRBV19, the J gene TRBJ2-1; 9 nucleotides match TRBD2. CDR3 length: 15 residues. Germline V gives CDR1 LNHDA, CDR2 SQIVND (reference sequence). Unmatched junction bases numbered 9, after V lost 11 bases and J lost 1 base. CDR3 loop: CAAGGARRSYNEQFF. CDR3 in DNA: TGTGCCGCGGGGGGGGCCCGAAGGTCCTACAATGAGCAGTTCTTC.

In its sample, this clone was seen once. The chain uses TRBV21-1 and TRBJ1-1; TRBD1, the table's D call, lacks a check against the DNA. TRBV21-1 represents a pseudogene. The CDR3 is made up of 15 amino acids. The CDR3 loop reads CASSHRLGATFWAFF. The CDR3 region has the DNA TGTGCCAGCAGCCATCGATTGGGGGCTACTTTTTGGGCTTTCTTT.

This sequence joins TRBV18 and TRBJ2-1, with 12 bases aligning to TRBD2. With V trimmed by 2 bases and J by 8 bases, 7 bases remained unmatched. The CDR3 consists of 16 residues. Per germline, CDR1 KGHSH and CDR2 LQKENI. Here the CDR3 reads CASSPRTSGNTHEQFF. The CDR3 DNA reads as TGTGCCAGCTCACCAAGGACTAGCGGGAATACACATGAGCAGTTCTTC.

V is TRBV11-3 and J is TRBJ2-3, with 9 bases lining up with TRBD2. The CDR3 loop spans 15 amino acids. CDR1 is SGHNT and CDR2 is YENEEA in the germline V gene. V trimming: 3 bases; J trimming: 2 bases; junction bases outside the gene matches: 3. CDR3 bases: TGTGCCAGCAGCTTCCTAGCGGGGTCCACAGATACGCAGTATTTT. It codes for CASSFLAGSTDTQYF. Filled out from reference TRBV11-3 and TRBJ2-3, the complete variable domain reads EAGVVQSPRYKIIEKKQPVAFWCNPISGHNTLYWYLQNLGQGPELLIRYENEEAVDDSQLPKDRFSAERLKGVDSTLKIQPAELGDSAVYLCASSFLAGSTDTQYFGPGTRLTVL.

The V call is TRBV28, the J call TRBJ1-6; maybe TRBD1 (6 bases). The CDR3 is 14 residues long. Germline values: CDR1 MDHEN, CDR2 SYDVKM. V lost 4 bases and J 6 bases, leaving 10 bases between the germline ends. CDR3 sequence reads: CASSSSGVNSPLHF. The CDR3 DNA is TGTGCCAGCAGTTCCTCAGGGGTTAATTCACCCCTCCACTTT.

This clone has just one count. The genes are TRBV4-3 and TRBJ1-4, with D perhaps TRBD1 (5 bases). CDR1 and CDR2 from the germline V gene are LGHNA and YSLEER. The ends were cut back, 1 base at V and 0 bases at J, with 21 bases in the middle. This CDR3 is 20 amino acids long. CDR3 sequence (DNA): TGCGCCAGCAGCCAAGGAAGGGACTCAGGCCCACTTGCAACTAATGAAAAACTGTTTTTT. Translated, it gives CASSQGRDSGPLATNEKLFF.

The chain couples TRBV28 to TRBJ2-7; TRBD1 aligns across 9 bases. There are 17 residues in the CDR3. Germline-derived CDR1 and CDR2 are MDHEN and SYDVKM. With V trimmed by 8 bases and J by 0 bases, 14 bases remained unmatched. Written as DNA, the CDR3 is TGTGCCAGCGCCGGGACAGGGACTTTACTTTACTCCTACGAGCAGTACTTC. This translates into CASAGTGTLLYSYEQYF.

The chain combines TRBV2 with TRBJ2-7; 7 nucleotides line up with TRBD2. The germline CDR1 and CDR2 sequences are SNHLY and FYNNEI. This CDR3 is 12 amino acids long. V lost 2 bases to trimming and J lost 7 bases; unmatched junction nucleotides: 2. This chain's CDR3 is CASSERRGEQYF. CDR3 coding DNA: TGTGCCAGCAGTGAACGGCGGGGGGAGCAGTACTTC.